A single sample gave rise to the 20 T cell receptor beta chains below, sequenced in a study of regulatory T cells in long-lasting Graves disease (dated by TCRdb to about 2021). The sample's time point label, decoded: newly diagnosed GD, antithyroid drugs for less than 3 months. RNA was extracted from PBMCs in TRIzol for both TCR sequencing and RNA sequencing. The method behind the library was multiplex PCR. Instrument on record: Illumina HiSeq 4000. CDR3 regions were amplified by Arm-PCR with iRepertoire HTBI primers to construct TCR beta libraries. TCRdb cleaned the public reads at Q25 with fastp, built clones with MiXCR and kept in-frame beta chains. Merged by CDR3 protein, the rows form single entries marked with the most common genes and DNA. For this sample the table gives hundreds of thousands of distinct CDR3 sequences, of which approximately 16% were detected only once. The ten largest clones add up to about 12% of the sample.

This sample also appeared in a second study, on T cells in Graves' hyperthyroidism and ophthalmopathy.

This specimen was peripheral blood mononuclear cells (PBMCs), taken at new diagnosis, from a patient treated with antithyroid drugs. Every receptor here comes from a man aged 18 to 29 with Graves disease. Donor details come from another sample of the same person, matched by shared clones.

The rearrangement joins TRBV20-1 to TRBJ2-7, with D maybe TRBD1 (6 bases). V was trimmed by 2 bases and J by 1 base, leaving 15 bases between them. CDR1 and CDR2 (germline): DFQATT, SNEGSKA (reference sequence). The CDR3 runs 15 residues. The CDR3: CSARLMSRGSYEQYF. CDR3 nucleotides: TGCAGTGCTAGACTTATGTCGAGGGGGTCCTACGAGCAGTACTTC.

This clonotype was recorded at least ten times. V usage is TRBV5-1 and J usage is TRBJ1-2; D perhaps matches TRBD1 (6 bases). Trimming removed 4 bases at V and 9 bases at J, with 19 bases between. The CDR3 is 14 amino acids. The germline V gene has CDR1 SGHRS and CDR2 YFSETQ. The CDR3 nucleotides are TGCGCCAGCAGCGACCAAGGGGGGGGTCAGAGCTACACCTTC. As protein: CASSDQGGGQSYTF.

A few counts support this clonotype. The chain couples TRBV6-2 or TRBV6-3 to TRBJ1-1; D may be TRBD1 (5 bases). This CDR3 has 12 amino acids. Germline V CDR1 and CDR2: MNHEY, SVGEGT. V dropped 8 bases and J dropped 3 bases, with 10 bases sitting between them. The chain's CDR3 is CASLGVHTEAFF. The CDR3 DNA reads as TGTGCCAGCCTAGGGGTTCACACTGAAGCTTTCTTT.

There are many counts of this clonotype. The chain carries TRBV28 and TRBJ1-1; D gene ambiguous. Germline V gene sequence: CDR1 MDHEN, CDR2 SYDVKM. This CDR3 region has 14 residues. V was trimmed by 6 bases and J by 1 base, leaving 12 bases between them. CDR3 DNA sequence: TGTGCCAGCAGAGAGATTAGTGAGAACACTGAAGCTTTCTTT. Residues: CASREISENTEAFF.

CDR3 bases: TGCGCCAGCAGCTTAATTAGCGGGTCCGGGGAGCTGTTTTTT. Translating it yields CASSLISGSGELFF. The chain carries TRBV5-1 and TRBJ2-2; 7 nucleotides match TRBD2. This CDR3 has 14 amino acids. Unmatched junction bases numbered 4, after V lost 2 bases and J lost 6 bases. Germline V CDR1 and CDR2: SGHRS, YFSETQ. Together with reference TRBV5-1 and TRBJ2-2, the CDR3 gives the full variable domain: KAGVTQTPRYLIKTRGQQVTLSCSPISGHRSVSWYQQTPGQGLQFLFEYFSETQRNKGNFPGRFSGRQFSNSRSEMNVSTLELGDSALYLCASSLISGSGELFFGEGSRLTVL.

The chain employs TRBV30 and TRBJ1-4; D is ambiguous. Looked up from germline, CDR1 is GTSNPN and CDR2 is SVGIG (reference sequence). This CDR3 region has 14 residues. The germline V and J ends were trimmed by 5 bases and 3 bases, with 13 bases remaining between them. CDR3 sequence (DNA): TGTGCCTGGGAGCCACAGCTTCCTAATGAAAAACTGTTTTTT. Translation: CAWEPQLPNEKLFF.

The rearrangement joins TRBV7-3 to TRBJ1-1, with unresolved D. The germline V gene has CDR1 SGHTA and CDR2 FQGTGA. V lost 2 bases, J lost 8 bases, and 9 bases lay in between. This CDR3 spans 12 amino acids. The CDR3 DNA follows: TGTGCCAGCAGCTTATCCGGGGAGGAAGCTTTCTTT. It is translated as CASSLSGEEAFF.

Note on this clonotype: A read error may explain this, as a much larger clone is one base away. The gene calls are TRBV6-2 or TRBV6-3 and TRBJ1-1; TRBD1 matches 7 bases. Germline-derived CDR1 and CDR2 are MNHEY and SVGEGT. The length of the CDR3 is 13 residues. In DNA form, the CDR3 reads TGTGCCAGCAGTGAATATTGGGACAGCGAAGCTTCCTTT. Its protein product is CASSEYWDSEASF.

This chain uses TRBV12-3 or TRBV12-4 with TRBJ2-5; 12 bases agree with TRBD2. The CDR3 sequence is 16 residues long. The V gene end was trimmed by 5 bases and the J gene end by 5 bases; junction bases not matched to a gene: 9. DNA of the CDR3: TGTGCCAGCAGTACCCTAGCGGGAGGGCCGTGGGAGACCCAGTACTTC. Protein sequence: CASSTLAGGPWETQYF.

This clonotype was recorded a few times. The rearrangement joins TRBV28 to TRBJ2-7; D is uncertain. The length of the CDR3 is 12 residues. Germline V CDR1 and CDR2: MDHEN, SYDVKM. V was trimmed by 6 bases and J by 0 bases, leaving 6 bases between them. CDR3 sequence: CASRRSSYEQYF. The DNA of the CDR3 is TGTGCCAGCAGAAGGAGCTCCTACGAGCAGTACTTC.

This chain joins TRBV7-6 and TRBJ1-1; tentatively, D is TRBD1 (5 bases). Germline V gives CDR1 SGHVS, CDR2 FNYEAQ. CDR3 length: 15 amino acids. Trimming stripped 2 bases from V and 5 bases from J, with 15 bases between. This CDR3 is CASSLREWGDTEAFF. DNA of the CDR3: TGTGCCAGCAGCTTAAGGGAGTGGGGGGATACTGAAGCTTTCTTT. The whole variable domain, remainder taken from reference TRBV7-6 and TRBJ1-1, is GAGVSQSPRYKVTKRGQDVALRCDPISGHVSLYWYRQALGQGPEFLTYFNYEAQQDKSGLPNDRFSAERPEGSISTLTIQRTEQRDSAMYRCASSLREWGDTEAFFGQGTRLTVV.

This clonotype was recorded many times. J is TRBJ2-1 and V is TRBV28; tentatively, D is TRBD1 (6 bases). Trimming removed 5 bases at V and 0 bases at J, with 11 bases between. Germline-derived CDR1 and CDR2 are MDHEN and SYDVKM. This CDR3 is built from 15 residues. CDR3 DNA: TGTGCCAGCAGTATCGACAGGAGCTCCTACAATGAGCAGTTCTTC. This codes for CASSIDRSSYNEQFF.

This clonotype was observed at least ten times. This sequence joins TRBV13 and TRBJ2-3, with TRBD2 matching over 15 bases. This CDR3 has 17 residues. The germline V gene has CDR1 PRHDT and CDR2 FYEKMQ (reference sequence). V dropped 5 bases and J dropped 3; count of bases not matched to a gene: 6. CDR3 nucleotide sequence: TGTGCCAGCAGCCCCGGAGGGACTAGCGGGAGGACAGATACGCAGTATTTT. Translated, it gives CASSPGGTSGRTDTQYF.

As to this clonotype: This likely traces to a read error, being one base from a far larger clone. The CDR3 DNA reads as TGTGCCAGCAGTCCGATGGACCACGACCAGTACTTC. It specifies CASSPMDHDQYF. This sequence joins TRBV11-2 and TRBJ2-7; D gene ambiguous. The CDR3 consists of 12 residues. From germline, CDR1 is SGHAT and CDR2 FQNNGV. Using reference TRBV11-2 and TRBJ2-7 for the parts outside the CDR3, the full variable domain is EAGVAQSPRYKIIEKRQSVAFWCNPISGHATLYWYQQILGQGPKLLIQFQNNGVVDDSQLPKDRFSAERLKGVDSTLKIQPAKLEDSAVYLCASSPMDHDQYFGPGTRLTVT.

This clonotype has more than one count but fewer than ten. The gene calls are TRBV5-1 and TRBJ2-2; 14 bases match TRBD2. V shed 4 bases, J shed 1 base, and the junction held 6 bases outside the gene matches. Germline CDR1 is SGHRS and CDR2 is YFSETQ. The CDR3 sequence is 18 residues long. This CDR3 reads CASSPPGTSGGNTGELFF. CDR3 nucleotide sequence: TGCGCCAGCAGCCCACCCGGGACTAGCGGGGGGAACACCGGGGAGCTGTTTTTT.

Many counts were recorded for this clonotype. The chain employs TRBV6-1 and TRBJ2-7, with TRBD1 identical over 10 bases. CDR3 size: 14 residues. In germline, CDR1 is MNHNS, CDR2 SASEGT. Trimming at V came to 6 bases and at J to 3 bases, leaving 5 bases not matched to a gene. In nucleotides, the CDR3 is TGTGCCAGCAGCTCCGGGACAGGGGTCTACGAGCAGTACTTC. This encodes CASSSGTGVYEQYF.

The chain joins TRBV29-1 to TRBJ2-7; D gene ambiguous. V was pared by 4 bases and J by 4 bases, with 8 bases between. CDR3 size: 11 residues. The germline V gene has CDR1 SQVTM and CDR2 ANQGSEA. CDR3: CSVVVHYEQYF. For the CDR3, the DNA is TGCAGCGTTGTGGTCCATTACGAGCAGTACTTC.

V gene TRBV12-3 or TRBV12-4 combines with J gene TRBJ1-4, with D possibly TRBD1 on 5 matching bases. Trimming took off 4 bases at V and 7 bases at J, with 16 bases between the two ends. The CDR3 extends over 15 amino acids. In DNA form, the CDR3 reads TGTGCCAGCAGTTGGGCGGGCAGGGAGGGTGAAAAACTGTTTTTT. Its protein is CASSWAGREGEKLFF.

The chain combines TRBV10-3 with TRBJ1-4; D is unresolved. Germline CDR1 reads ENHRY; CDR2 reads SYGVKD. CDR3 length: 15 residues. Trimming removed 0 bases at V and 0 bases at J, with 5 bases between. The CDR3 coding sequence is TGTGCCATCAGTGAGTCTGGAGCAACTAATGAAAAACTGTTTTTT. It specifies CAISESGATNEKLFF.

A few counts support this clonotype. The chain carries TRBV10-2 and TRBJ2-1; possibly TRBD1 or TRBD2 for D (5 bases each). Germline V gene sequence: CDR1 WSHSY, CDR2 SAAADI. Deletions cut 7 bases from V and 0 bases from J, with 16 bases between. CDR3 length: 16 residues. CDR3 in amino acids: CASTIIGASSYNEQFF. Here the CDR3 DNA reads TGCGCCAGCACTATTATCGGGGCCAGCTCCTACAATGAGCAGTTCTTC.